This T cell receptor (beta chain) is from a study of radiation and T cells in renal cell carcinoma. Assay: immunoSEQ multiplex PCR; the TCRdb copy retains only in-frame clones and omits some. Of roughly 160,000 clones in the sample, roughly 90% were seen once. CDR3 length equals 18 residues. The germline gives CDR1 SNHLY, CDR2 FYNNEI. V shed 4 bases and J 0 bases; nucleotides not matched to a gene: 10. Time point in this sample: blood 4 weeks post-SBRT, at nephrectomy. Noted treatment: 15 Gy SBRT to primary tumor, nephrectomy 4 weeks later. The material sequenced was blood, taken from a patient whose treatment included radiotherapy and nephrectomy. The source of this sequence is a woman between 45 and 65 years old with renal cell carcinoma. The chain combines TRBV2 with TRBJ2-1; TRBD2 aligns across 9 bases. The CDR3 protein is CASSGVAGVQSSYNEQFF. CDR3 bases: TGTGCCAGCAGTGGGGTAGCGGGGGTACAGAGCTCCTACAATGAGCAGTTCTTC.